One sample yielded the 21 T cell receptor beta chains listed below, sequenced in a study of neurological immune-mediated disorders. In TCRdb, the 5' RACE reads were re-called with MiXCR into one record per CDR3 protein. The repertoire includes tens of thousands of distinct CDR3 sequences, roughly 4.3% of them detected once, and around 7% sits in the top ten. Sequenced: PBMCs. Receptors were obtained from a man under 40 with multiple sclerosis.

The table lists this clonotype with many counts. The V gene is TRBV5-6, the J gene TRBJ2-1, with unresolved D. The CDR3 covers 12 residues. V shed 3 bases and J shed 4 bases, with 5 bases lying between them. Germline CDR1 and CDR2: SGHDT and YYEEEE. In nucleotides, the CDR3 is TGTGCCAGCAGCTGGGTTTACAATGAGCAGTTCTTC. Translating gives CASSWVYNEQFF. Full variable domain (rest looked up from reference TRBV5-6 and TRBJ2-1): DAGVTQSPTHLIKTRGQQVTLRCSPKSGHDTVSWYQQALGQGPQFIFQYYEEEERQRGNFPDRFSGHQFPNYSSELNVNALLLGDSALYLCASSWVYNEQFFGPGTRLTVL.

This clonotype was observed a handful of times. The chain is built from TRBV4-2 and TRBJ1-1, with D perhaps TRBD1 (5 bases). The CDR3 is 16 amino acids. V dropped 0 bases and J dropped 1 base, with 12 bases sitting between them. The germline CDR1 and CDR2 sequences are LGHNA and YNFKEQ. The CDR3 DNA reads as TGTGCCAGCAGCCAAGAGGGGGGACGGCGGAACACTGAAGCTTTCTTT. Its protein product is CASSQEGGRRNTEAFF.

The sample holds a few counts of this clonotype. The J gene is TRBJ2-5, the V gene TRBV5-1; TRBD1 is a possible D gene (5 bases). This CDR3 region has 14 residues. Germline CDR1 reads SGHRS; CDR2 reads YFSETQ. V lost 4 bases and J 1 base, leaving 11 bases between the germline ends. The chain's CDR3 is CASSPGIRQETQYF. In DNA form, the CDR3 reads TGCGCCAGCAGCCCAGGGATTCGCCAAGAGACCCAGTACTTC.

This clonotype was found many times. The chain carries TRBV5-1 and TRBJ1-1; the match to TRBD1 covers 11 bases. V shed 2 bases and J 4 bases; nucleotides not matched to a gene: 4. From germline, CDR1 is SGHRS and CDR2 YFSETQ. This CDR3 is built from 15 residues. The CDR3 loop is CASSLTGTGGTEAFF. The CDR3, as DNA: TGCGCCAGCAGCTTAACCGGGACAGGGGGCACTGAAGCTTTCTTT.

This clonotype showed up many times. The V and J genes are TRBV7-2 and TRBJ2-3; 11 nucleotides line up with TRBD1. The CDR3 loop spans 15 amino acids. V was pared by 5 bases and J by 4 bases, with 5 bases of the junction left unmatched. Looked up from germline, CDR1 is SGHTA and CDR2 is FQGNSA. CDR3 nucleotides: TGTGCCAGCAGCACATGGGACAGGGGGGCAGATACGCAGTATTTT. Protein: CASSTWDRGADTQYF.

The chain links TRBV5-1 to TRBJ1-1, with D hard to call. V lost 3 bases, J lost 3 bases, and 18 bases lay in between. Germline CDR1 reads SGHRS; CDR2 reads YFSETQ. There are 16 residues in the CDR3. CDR3 loop: CASSSDPRRRYTEAFF. Written as DNA, the CDR3 is TGCGCCAGCAGCTCCGATCCCCGCAGAAGGTACACTGAAGCTTTCTTT.

This clonotype was picked up many times. The chain uses TRBV11-2 and TRBJ2-7; D ambiguous. The CDR3 has 14 residues. The V end lost 1 base, the J end lost 2 bases, and 9 bases lay between the germline ends. Per the germline V gene, CDR1 is SGHAT and CDR2 is FQNNGV. The CDR3 nucleotides read TGTGCCAGCAGCTTAGGTCCGGCAACCTACGAGCAGTACGTC. Amino acid sequence: CASSLGPATYEQYV.

Regarding this clonotype: This CDR3 is missing its conserved last phenylalanine or tryptophan, likely due to a read error. This chain uses TRBV9 with TRBJ1-3, with D possibly TRBD1 on 5 matching bases. The ends were cut back, 0 bases at V and 5 bases at J, with 9 bases in the middle. The germline V gene encodes CDR1 SGDLS and CDR2 YYNGEE. The CDR3 is 14 amino acids. DNA for the CDR3: TGTGCCAGCAGCGTAGGCGGGGGGAGAAACACCATATATAAT. The encoded protein is CASSVGGGRNTIYN.

This clonotype showed up many times. The rearrangement links TRBV5-5 to TRBJ1-1; the match to TRBD1 covers 11 bases. Germline V gene sequence: CDR1 SGHKS, CDR2 YYEKEE (reference sequence). The CDR3 has 17 residues. Losses at the gene ends were 5 bases for V and 2 bases for J; bases not matched to a gene: 11. The CDR3 loop is CASRLGQGGDRNTEAFF. CDR3 nucleotide sequence: TGTGCCAGCAGACTGGGACAGGGGGGAGATAGAAACACTGAAGCTTTCTTT.

This clonotype was detected ten times or more. The chain uses TRBV14 and TRBJ1-2; no reliable D call. V lost 1 base and J lost 8, with 17 bases in between. This CDR3 is 15 amino acids long. Germline loops: CDR1 SGHDN, CDR2 FVKESK. The CDR3 loop reads CASSQGVRLQRGYTF. DNA of the CDR3: TGTGCCAGCAGCCAAGGGGTTAGGCTCCAGAGAGGCTACACCTTC.

This clonotype showed up many times. This chain joins TRBV7-8 and TRBJ1-2; perhaps TRBD1 as D (5 bases). V lost 6 bases and J lost 3, with 17 bases in between. The CDR3 is 15 amino acids. The germline V gene has CDR1 SGHVS and CDR2 FQNEAQ. The CDR3 is CASRPGRGDYYGYTF. As DNA, the CDR3 is TGTGCCAGCAGACCAGGGAGGGGTGACTACTATGGCTACACCTTC.

This clonotype was seen repeatedly, ten times or more. V is TRBV6-1 and J is TRBJ2-1; possibly TRBD1 for D (5 bases). CDR1 MNHNS and CDR2 SASEGT come from the germline V gene. Deletions cut 7 bases from V and 1 base from J, with 11 bases between. The CDR3 has 14 amino acids. CDR3 protein: CASTRVGSYNEQFF. The CDR3, as DNA: TGTGCCAGCACCAGGGTCGGGTCCTACAATGAGCAGTTCTTC.

This clonotype occurred many times. The V call is TRBV2, the J call TRBJ2-1; 7 bases are a match to TRBD1. The CDR3 has 13 residues. Germline CDR1 is SNHLY and CDR2 is FYNNEI. J lost 4 bases, V lost 6 bases, and 3 bases had no gene match. In nucleotides, the CDR3 is TGTGCCAGCAGGCGGACAGGTTACAATGAGCAGTTCTTC. Encoded protein: CASRRTGYNEQFF.

In its sample, this clonotype was seen many times. The V and J genes are TRBV3-1 and TRBJ2-1; 8 bases are a match to TRBD1. J was trimmed by 12 bases and V by 1 base; bases with no gene match: 5. The CDR3 length is 13 residues. CDR1 and CDR2 from the germline V gene are LGHDT and YNNKEL (reference sequence). CDR3 sequence: CASSQVRGLGQFF. The CDR3 DNA reads as TGTGCCAGCAGCCAAGTCAGGGGGCTAGGGCAGTTCTTC.

Many counts were recorded for this clonotype. The chain uses TRBV5-1 and TRBJ2-2; D is possibly TRBD2 (5 bases). V was cut by 1 base and J by 3 bases, with 10 bases left in between. The CDR3 covers 15 residues. In germline, CDR1 is SGHRS, CDR2 YFSETQ. The CDR3 region is CASSLMGDDTGELFF. In DNA form, the CDR3 reads TGCGCCAGCAGCTTGATGGGAGACGACACCGGGGAGCTGTTTTTT.

This clonotype has ten or more counts. CDR3: CASSLDLYNEQFF. The CDR3 bases are TGTGCCAGCAGTTTGGACCTCTACAATGAGCAGTTCTTC. J is TRBJ2-1 and V is TRBV2; no clear D. With 5 bases removed from V and 3 bases from J, the gap between germline ends came to 8 bases. CDR1 is SNHLY, CDR2 FYNNEI, per germline. CDR3 length equals 13 residues.

The rearrangement links TRBV9 to TRBJ2-3; TRBD2 aligns across 12 bases. Germline trimming cut 3 bases from V and 6 bases from J; bases unmatched to any gene: 11. The CDR3 contains 17 residues. CDR1 is SGDLS and CDR2 is YYNGEE in the germline V gene. CDR3 nucleotide sequence: TGTGCCAGCAGCGCGAACCCTAGGACTAGCGGGGCGGATACGCAGTATTTT. This gives the protein CASSANPRTSGADTQYF.

The chain links TRBV5-1 to TRBJ2-5, with 8 bases matching TRBD1. The germline V gene encodes CDR1 SGHRS and CDR2 YFSETQ. V trimming: 1 base; J trimming: 0 bases; junction bases outside the gene matches: 8. This CDR3 comprises 17 residues. CDR3 in DNA: TGCGCCAGCAGCTTGACTCCATACAGGGGGGACCAAGAGACCCAGTACTTC. Its translation: CASSLTPYRGDQETQYF.

At least ten counts were recorded for this clonotype. This chain uses TRBV5-1 with TRBJ1-2; D not resolved. The ends were cut back, 0 bases at V and 5 bases at J, with 11 bases in the middle. The V gene's germline CDR1 is SGHRS and CDR2 YFSETQ. The CDR3 totals 14 residues. The CDR3 region has the DNA TGCGCCAGCAGCTTGGATAGCCAGTTGTATGGCTACACCTTC. Translation gives CASSLDSQLYGYTF.

This clonotype came up many times. V is TRBV20-1 and J is TRBJ1-6, with 10 positions matching TRBD1. Germline loops: CDR1 DFQATT, CDR2 SNEGSKA (reference sequence). The CDR3 consists of 15 residues. With V trimmed by 0 bases and J by 10 bases, 6 bases remained unmatched. CDR3 amino acids: CSARDRGTGESPLHF. The DNA of the CDR3 is TGCAGTGCTAGAGATCGAGGGACAGGGGAATCACCCCTCCACTTT.

With respect to this clonotype: This may come from a read error, since a much larger clone is one base off. The chain recombines TRBV24-1 with TRBJ2-7; no clear D. The CDR3 has 13 amino acids. The germline V gene encodes CDR1 KGHDR and CDR2 SFDVKD. V was trimmed by 6 bases and J by 3 bases, leaving 11 bases between them. The CDR3: CATSSERVYEQYF. The DNA for the CDR3 is TGTGCCACCAGTTCCGAAAGGGTCTACGAGCAGTACTTC.